Each of the 6 T cell receptor beta chains below was sequenced from the same sample in a study of blood T cell repertoires in COVID-19. Data came from immunoSEQ multiplex PCR; TCRdb stores just in-frame clones and leaves some out. The table records approximately 170,000 clones, roughly nine tenths of them present only once. Specimen: peripheral blood. These receptors were collected from a man younger than 35 who had recovered from COVID-19.

The rearrangement links TRBV18 to TRBJ2-5, with TRBD1 matching over 11 bases. This CDR3 has 15 amino acids. Germline V gene sequence: CDR1 KGHSH, CDR2 LQKENI. J lost 5 bases, V lost 3 bases, and 5 bases had no gene match. The CDR3 DNA is TGTGCCAGCTCACCTTGGACAGGGGGCCAGGAGACCCAGTACTTC. Protein sequence: CASSPWTGGQETQYF.

This clone was observed once. The rearrangement uses TRBV6-2 or TRBV6-3 and TRBJ2-7; 7 nucleotides agree with TRBD1. CDR1 and CDR2 from the germline V gene are MNHEY and SVGEGT. The CDR3 runs 13 residues. J gave up 4 bases and V 6 bases, and 6 bases lay outside the gene matches. The CDR3 spells CASSAQGLYEQYF. CDR3 DNA sequence: TGTGCCAGCAGCGCACAGGGGCTATACGAGCAGTACTTC.

The table lists this clone with a count of one. The J gene is TRBJ1-3, the V gene TRBV30, with TRBD1 identical over 10 bases. The CDR3 extends over 14 amino acids. Germline trimming cut 5 bases from V and 4 bases from J; bases unmatched to any gene: 5. The germline gives CDR1 GTSNPN, CDR2 SVGIG (reference sequence). In DNA, the CDR3 is TGTGCCTGGGGACAGGGGGTTTCAGGAAACACCATATATTTT. Amino acid sequence: CAWGQGVSGNTIYF.

The V and J genes are TRBV7-6 and TRBJ2-7; 11 nucleotides match TRBD2. Trimming cost V 3 bases and J 5 bases; bases outside gene matches: 0. Germline V gene sequence: CDR1 SGHVS, CDR2 FNYEAQ. This CDR3 has 13 residues. The CDR3 is CASSFSGRDEQYF. CDR3 nucleotide sequence: TGTGCCAGCAGCTTTAGCGGGAGGGACGAGCAGTACTTC.

The chain carries TRBV28 and TRBJ2-1; D might be TRBD2 (6 bases). V was trimmed by 6 bases and J by 8 bases, leaving 14 bases between them. The germline CDR1 and CDR2 sequences are MDHEN and SYDVKM. This CDR3 contains 13 residues. The chain's CDR3 is CASRWTTGYEQFF. In nucleotides, the CDR3 is TGTGCCAGCAGGTGGACTACCGGGTATGAGCAGTTCTTC.

CDR3 in amino acids: CAITGTPEYYGYTF. The CDR3 DNA sequence: TGTGCCATCACGGGGACACCAGAATACTATGGCTACACCTTC. The rearrangement links TRBV10-3 to TRBJ1-2, with a possible D match to TRBD1 (6 bases). This CDR3 has 14 residues. Germline V CDR1 and CDR2: ENHRY, SYGVKD. Trimming left V 7 bases short and J 3 bases short, with 15 bases between.